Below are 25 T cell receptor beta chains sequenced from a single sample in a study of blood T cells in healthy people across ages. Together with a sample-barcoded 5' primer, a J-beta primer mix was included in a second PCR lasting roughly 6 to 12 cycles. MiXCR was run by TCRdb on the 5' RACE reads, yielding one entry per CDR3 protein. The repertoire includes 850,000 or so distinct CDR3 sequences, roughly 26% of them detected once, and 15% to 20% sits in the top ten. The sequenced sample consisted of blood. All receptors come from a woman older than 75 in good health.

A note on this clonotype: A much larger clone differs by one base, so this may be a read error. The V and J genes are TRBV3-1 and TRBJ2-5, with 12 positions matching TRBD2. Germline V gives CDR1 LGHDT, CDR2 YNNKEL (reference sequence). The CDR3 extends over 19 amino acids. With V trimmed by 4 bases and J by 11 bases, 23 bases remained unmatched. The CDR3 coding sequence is TGTGCCAGCAGCCCCAGACAGAGAATGAGACTAGCGGGGGCTAATGAGCAGTACTTC. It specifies CASSPRQRMRLAGANEQYF.

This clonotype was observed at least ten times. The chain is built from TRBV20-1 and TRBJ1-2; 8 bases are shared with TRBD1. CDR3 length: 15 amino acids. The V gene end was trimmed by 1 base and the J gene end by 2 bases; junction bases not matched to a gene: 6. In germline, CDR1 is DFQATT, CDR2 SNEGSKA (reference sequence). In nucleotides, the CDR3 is TGCAGTGCTAGAGTTACGACAGGGGACAACTATGGCTACACCTTC. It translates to CSARVTTGDNYGYTF.

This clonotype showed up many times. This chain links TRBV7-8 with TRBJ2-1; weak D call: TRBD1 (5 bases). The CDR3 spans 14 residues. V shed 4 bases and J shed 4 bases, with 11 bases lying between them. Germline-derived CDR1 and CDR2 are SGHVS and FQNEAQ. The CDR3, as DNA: TGTGCCAGCAGCTCCTTGGACATGTACAATGAGCAGTTCTTC. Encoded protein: CASSSLDMYNEQFF.

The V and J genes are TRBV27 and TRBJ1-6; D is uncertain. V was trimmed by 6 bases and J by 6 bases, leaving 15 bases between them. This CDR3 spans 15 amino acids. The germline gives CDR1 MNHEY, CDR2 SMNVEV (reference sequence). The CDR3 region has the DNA TGTGCCAGCAGCCCCCTTGGAGGACCTAATTCACCCCTCCACTTT. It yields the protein CASSPLGGPNSPLHF.

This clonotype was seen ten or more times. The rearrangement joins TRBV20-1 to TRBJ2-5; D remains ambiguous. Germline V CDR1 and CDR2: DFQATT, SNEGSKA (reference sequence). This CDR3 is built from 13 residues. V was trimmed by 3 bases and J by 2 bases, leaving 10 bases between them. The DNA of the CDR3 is TGCAGTGCTAGTATCGGAAATCAAGAGACCCAGTACTTC. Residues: CSASIGNQETQYF.

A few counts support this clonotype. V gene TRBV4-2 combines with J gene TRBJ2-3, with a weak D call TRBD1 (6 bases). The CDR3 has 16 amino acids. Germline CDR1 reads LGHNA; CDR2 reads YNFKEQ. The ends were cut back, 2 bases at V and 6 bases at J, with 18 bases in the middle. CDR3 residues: CASSQSAGAIGDTQYF. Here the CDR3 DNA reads TGTGCCAGCAGCCAATCGGCAGGGGCAATTGGGGATACGCAGTATTTT.

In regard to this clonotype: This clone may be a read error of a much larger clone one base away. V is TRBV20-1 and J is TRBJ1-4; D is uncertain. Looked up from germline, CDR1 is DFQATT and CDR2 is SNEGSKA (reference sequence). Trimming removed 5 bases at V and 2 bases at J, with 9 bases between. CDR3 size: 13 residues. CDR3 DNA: TGCAGTGCTTCTCAGAGGACTAATGAAAAACTGTTTTTT. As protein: CSASQRTNEKLFF.

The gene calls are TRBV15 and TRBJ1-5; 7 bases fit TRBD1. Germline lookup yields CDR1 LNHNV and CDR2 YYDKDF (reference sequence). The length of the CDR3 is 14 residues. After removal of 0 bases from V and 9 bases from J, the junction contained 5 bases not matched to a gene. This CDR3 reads CATSRDRGGWPQHF. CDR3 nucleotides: TGTGCCACCAGCAGAGACAGGGGGGGTTGGCCCCAGCATTTT.

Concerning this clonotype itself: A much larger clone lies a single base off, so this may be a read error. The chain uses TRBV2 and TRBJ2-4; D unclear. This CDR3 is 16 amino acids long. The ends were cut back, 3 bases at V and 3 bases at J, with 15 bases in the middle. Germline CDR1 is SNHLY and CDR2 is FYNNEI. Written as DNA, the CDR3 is TGTGCCAGCAGTGATGTTTTCAGGAACAACAAAAACATTCAGTACTTC. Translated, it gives CASSDVFRNNKNIQYF.

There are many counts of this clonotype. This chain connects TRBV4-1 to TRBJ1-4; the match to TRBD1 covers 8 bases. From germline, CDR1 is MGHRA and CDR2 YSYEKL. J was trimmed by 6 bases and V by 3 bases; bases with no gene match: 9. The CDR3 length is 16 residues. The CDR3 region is CASSQTQGAVYEKLFF. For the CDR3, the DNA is TGCGCCAGCAGCCAGACGCAGGGGGCGGTTTATGAAAAACTGTTTTTT.

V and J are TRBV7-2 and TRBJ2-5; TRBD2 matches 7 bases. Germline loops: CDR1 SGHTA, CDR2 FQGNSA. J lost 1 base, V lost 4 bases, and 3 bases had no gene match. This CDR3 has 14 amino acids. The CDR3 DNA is TGTGCCAGCAGCTGTGGGACTATCCAAGAGACCCAGTACTTC. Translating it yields CASSCGTIQETQYF.

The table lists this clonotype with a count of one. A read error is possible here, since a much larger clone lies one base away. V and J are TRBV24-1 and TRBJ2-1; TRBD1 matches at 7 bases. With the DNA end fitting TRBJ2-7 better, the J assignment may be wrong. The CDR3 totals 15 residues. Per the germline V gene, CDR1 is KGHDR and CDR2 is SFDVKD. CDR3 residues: CATSDTDRSYNEQYF. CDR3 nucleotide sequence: TGTGCCACCAGTGACACGGACAGGAGCTACAATGAGCAGTACTTC.

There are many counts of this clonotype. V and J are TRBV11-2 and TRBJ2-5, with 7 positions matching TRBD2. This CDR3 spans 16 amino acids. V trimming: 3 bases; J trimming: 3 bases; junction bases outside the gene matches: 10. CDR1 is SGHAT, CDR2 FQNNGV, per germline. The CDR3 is CASSFAPAGRKETQYF. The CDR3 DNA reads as TGTGCCAGCAGCTTTGCCCCAGCGGGGAGAAAAGAGACCCAGTACTTC. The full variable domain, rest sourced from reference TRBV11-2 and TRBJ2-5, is EAGVAQSPRYKIIEKRQSVAFWCNPISGHATLYWYQQILGQGPKLLIQFQNNGVVDDSQLPKDRFSAERLKGVDSTLKIQPAKLEDSAVYLCASSFAPAGRKETQYFGPGTRLLVL.

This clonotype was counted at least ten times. CDR3 sequence: CAISALLKPYNPKEQFF. The CDR3 nucleotides read TGTGCCATCAGCGCACTATTAAAGCCATACAACCCCAAAGAGCAGTTCTTC. The genes are TRBV10-3 and TRBJ2-1; D call uncertain. CDR3 length: 17 residues. Germline CDR1 ENHRY, CDR2 SYGVKD. V was shortened by 6 bases and J by 10 bases, with 28 bases between the two germline ends.

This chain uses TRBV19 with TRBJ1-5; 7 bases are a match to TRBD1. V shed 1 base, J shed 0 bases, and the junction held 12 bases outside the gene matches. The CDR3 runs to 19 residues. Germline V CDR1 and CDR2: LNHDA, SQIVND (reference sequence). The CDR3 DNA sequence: TGTGCCAGTAGTATAGGCTTTGGTGGACAGGCGTATAGCAATCAGCCCCAGCATTTT. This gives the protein CASSIGFGGQAYSNQPQHF.

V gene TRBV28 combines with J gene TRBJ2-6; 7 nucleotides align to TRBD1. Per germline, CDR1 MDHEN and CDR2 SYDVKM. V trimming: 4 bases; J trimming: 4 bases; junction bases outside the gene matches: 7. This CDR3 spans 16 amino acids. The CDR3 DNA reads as TGTGCCAGCAGTTCGATGAGGGGGCACGGGGCCAACGTCCTGACTTTC. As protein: CASSSMRGHGANVLTF.

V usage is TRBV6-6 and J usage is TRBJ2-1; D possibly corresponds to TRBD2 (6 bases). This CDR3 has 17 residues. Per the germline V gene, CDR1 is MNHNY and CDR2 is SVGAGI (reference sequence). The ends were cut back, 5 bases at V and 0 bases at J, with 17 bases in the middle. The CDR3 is CASSPSGLRDSYNEQFF. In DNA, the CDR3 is TGTGCCAGCAGTCCCTCGGGGTTGCGGGACTCCTACAATGAGCAGTTCTTC.

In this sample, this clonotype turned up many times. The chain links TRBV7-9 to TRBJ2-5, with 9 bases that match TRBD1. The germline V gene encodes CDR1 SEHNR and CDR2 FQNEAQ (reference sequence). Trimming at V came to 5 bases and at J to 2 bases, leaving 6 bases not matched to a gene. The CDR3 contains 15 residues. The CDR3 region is CASSLGQGKQETQYF. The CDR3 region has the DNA TGTGCCAGCAGCCTCGGACAGGGGAAACAAGAGACCCAGTACTTC.

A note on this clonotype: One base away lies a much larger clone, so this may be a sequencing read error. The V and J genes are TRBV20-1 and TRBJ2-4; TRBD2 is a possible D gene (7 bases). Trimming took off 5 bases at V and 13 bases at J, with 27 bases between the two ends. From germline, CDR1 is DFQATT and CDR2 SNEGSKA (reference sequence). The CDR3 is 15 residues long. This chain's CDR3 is CSAPTPGGQSNEQYF. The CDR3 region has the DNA TGCAGTGCTCCGACTCCGGGGGGCCAGAGCAATGAGCAGTACTTC.

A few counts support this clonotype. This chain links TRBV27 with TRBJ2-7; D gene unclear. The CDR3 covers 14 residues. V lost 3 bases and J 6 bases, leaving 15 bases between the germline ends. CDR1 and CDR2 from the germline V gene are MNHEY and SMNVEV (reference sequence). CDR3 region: CASSFAGGVGEQYF. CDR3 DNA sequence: TGTGCCAGCAGTTTCGCCGGTGGGGTTGGCGAGCAGTACTTC.

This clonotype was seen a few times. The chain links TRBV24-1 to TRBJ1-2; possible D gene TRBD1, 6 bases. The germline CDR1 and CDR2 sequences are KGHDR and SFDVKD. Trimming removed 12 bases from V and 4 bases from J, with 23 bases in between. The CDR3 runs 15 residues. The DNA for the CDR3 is TGTGCCGCCGGGGGGGCGACAGACTCCTTCTATGGCTACACCTTC. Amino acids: CAAGGATDSFYGYTF.

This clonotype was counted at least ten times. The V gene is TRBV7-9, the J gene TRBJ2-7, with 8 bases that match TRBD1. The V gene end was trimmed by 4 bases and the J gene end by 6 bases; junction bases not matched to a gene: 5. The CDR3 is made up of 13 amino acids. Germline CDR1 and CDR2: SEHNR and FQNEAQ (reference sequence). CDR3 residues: CASSYRGIGEQYF. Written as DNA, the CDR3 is TGTGCCAGCAGCTACAGGGGGATCGGCGAGCAGTACTTC. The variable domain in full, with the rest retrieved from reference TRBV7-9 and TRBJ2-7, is DTGVSQNPRHKITKRGQNVTFRCDPISEHNRLYWYRQTLGQGPEFLTYFQNEAQLEKSRLLSDRFSAERPKGSFSTLEIQRTEQGDSAMYLCASSYRGIGEQYFGPGTRLTVT.

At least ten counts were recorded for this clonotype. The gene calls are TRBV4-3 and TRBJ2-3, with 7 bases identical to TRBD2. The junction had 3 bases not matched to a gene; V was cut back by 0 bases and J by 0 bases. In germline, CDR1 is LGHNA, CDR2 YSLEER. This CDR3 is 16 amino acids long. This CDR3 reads CASSQDPAGSTDTQYF. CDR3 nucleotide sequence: TGCGCCAGCAGCCAAGATCCAGCGGGGAGCACAGATACGCAGTATTTT.

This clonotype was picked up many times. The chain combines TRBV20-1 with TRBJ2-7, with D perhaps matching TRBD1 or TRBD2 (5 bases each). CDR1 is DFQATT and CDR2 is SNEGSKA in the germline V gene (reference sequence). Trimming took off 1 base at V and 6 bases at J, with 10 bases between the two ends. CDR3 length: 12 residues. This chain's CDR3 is CSARAGPLEQYF. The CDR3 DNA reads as TGCAGTGCTAGAGCGGGACCGCTCGAGCAGTACTTC.

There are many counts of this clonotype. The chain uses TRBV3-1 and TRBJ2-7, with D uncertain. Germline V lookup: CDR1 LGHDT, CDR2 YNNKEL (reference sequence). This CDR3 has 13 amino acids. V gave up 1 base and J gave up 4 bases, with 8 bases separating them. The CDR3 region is CASSQVSGYEQYF. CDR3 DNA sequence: TGTGCCAGCAGCCAAGTTTCTGGTTACGAGCAGTACTTC.